This is a list of T cell receptor beta chains from one sample in a study of blood T cell repertoires in COVID-19. Profiling relied on immunoSEQ multiplex PCR, and the TCRdb table lists in-frame clones only, not all of them. The sample lists about 250,000 clones, roughly 86% seen once, with roughly 4% in the top ten. Sequenced sample: PBMCs or T cells enriched from blood (not recorded which). The receptors originated from a woman aged 25 to 39 with acute COVID-19. CDR3s include the opening cysteine and the closing phenylalanine or tryptophan. A D gene is named only where the DNA matches it firmly. Size is stated for part of the rows, as once, few or many counts, or as a class when the clone is expanded.

>TRBV4-1|TRBJ1-5|few|.
CASSQDVGDGSLVFSNQPQHF
TGCGCCAGCAGCCAAGATGTCGGAGACGGATCCCTTGTTTTTAGCAATCAGCCCCAGCATTTT
>TRBV3-1/TRBV3-2|TRBJ1-1|.|TRBD1
CASSLVGGHTEAFF
TGTGCCAGCAGCCTTGTAGGGGGCCACACTGAAGCTTTCTTT
>TRBV29-1|TRBJ1-2|.|.
CSVYRVSYGYTF
TGCAGCGTTTACAGGGTATCCTATGGCTACACCTTC
>TRBV19|TRBJ1-2|.|TRBD1
CASSMGQGRIYGYTF
TGTGCCAGTAGTATGGGACAGGGGAGGATTTATGGCTACACCTTC
>TRBV4-2|TRBJ1-1|.|.
CASSQETLDITEAFF
TGTGCCAGCAGCCAAGAGACTTTGGACATAACTGAAGCTTTCTTT
>TRBV28|TRBJ2-1|.|TRBD2
CASTPSGALYNEQFF
TGTGCCAGCACTCCTAGCGGGGCGCTCTACAATGAGCAGTTCTTC
>TRBV2|TRBJ1-3|.|.
CARNTQGTPGNTIYF
TGTGCCAGAAACACCCAGGGAACTCCCGGAAACACCATATATTTT
>TRBV5-5|TRBJ1-1|.|.
CASSVTEDNTEAFF
TGTGCCAGCAGCGTAACCGAGGATAACACTGAAGCTTTCTTT
>TRBV28|TRBJ1-1|.|.
CASSLLATEAFF
TGTGCCAGCAGTTTATTGGCCACTGAAGCTTTCTTT
>TRBV5-1|TRBJ2-2|.|.
CASSLVREVGELFF
TGCGCCAGCAGCTTGGTGAGGGAAGTCGGGGAGCTGTTTTTT
>TRBV5-4|TRBJ2-3|once|.
CATVGSTDTQYF
TGTGCCACCGTCGGGAGCACAGATACGCAGTATTTT
>TRBV9|TRBJ2-7|.|TRBD2
CASSGTSGGAEEQYF
TGTGCCAGCAGCGGGACTAGCGGGGGGGCCGAGGAGCAGTACTTC
>TRBV11-2|TRBJ2-1|.|.
CASSRSALNEQFF
TGTGCCAGCAGCCGTAGCGCCCTCAATGAGCAGTTCTTC
>TRBV30|TRBJ1-6|.|TRBD1
CAWTPLRTGNNSPLHF
TGTGCCTGGACTCCTCTCCGGACAGGGAATAATTCACCCCTCCACTTT
>TRBV7-2|TRBJ1-3|.|TRBD1
CASSSQGDPFGNTIYF
TGTGCCAGCAGCTCTCAGGGGGATCCTTTTGGAAACACCATATATTTT
>TRBV10-2|TRBJ2-3|.|.
CASWENTQYF
TGCGCCAGCTGGGAGAATACGCAGTATTTT
>TRBV9|TRBJ1-4|.|.
CASSGSGGRDEKLFF
TGTGCCAGCAGCGGATCGGGGGGGCGCGATGAAAAACTGTTTTTT
>TRBV25-1|TRBJ1-2|.|.
CASSEGGTRGYTF
TGTGCCAGCAGTGAAGGAGGGACGCGAGGCTACACCTTC
>TRBV5-4|TRBJ1-2|.|.
CASSFRGASGYTF
TGTGCCAGCAGCTTTCGGGGGGCGAGTGGCTACACCTTC
>TRBV7-8|TRBJ2-3|.|TRBD1
CASSSLGQETDTQYF
TGTGCCAGCAGCTCCCTAGGACAGGAGACAGATACGCAGTATTTT
>TRBV2|TRBJ1-2|.|TRBD1
CASRGTGAGYTF
TGTGCCAGCAGGGGGACAGGGGCTGGCTACACCTTC
>TRBV7-9|TRBJ1-1|.|.
CASRDIYTEAFF
TGTGCCAGCAGGGACATATACACTGAAGCTTTCTTT
>TRBV18|TRBJ2-2|.|.
CASSPGPGELFF
TGTGCCAGCTCACCAGGCCCCGGGGAGCTGTTTTTT
>TRBV5-1|TRBJ1-3|.|.
CASSLGPLSGNTIYF
TGCGCCAGCAGCTTGGGCCCACTCTCTGGAAACACCATATATTTT
>TRBV19|TRBJ2-7|.|TRBD1
CASSRQGDYEQYF
TGTGCCAGTTCAAGACAGGGGGACTACGAGCAGTACTTC
>TRBV11-3|TRBJ1-6|once|.
CASSRDSILSSYNSPLHF
TGTGCCAGCAGCCGGGATTCGATTTTGAGCTCCTATAATTCACCCCTCCACTTT
>TRBV6-1|TRBJ2-3|.|.
CASSEVRGGTDTQYF
TGTGCCAGCAGTGAAGTGCGGGGTGGGACAGATACGCAGTATTTT
>TRBV12-3/TRBV12-4|TRBJ2-6|few|.
CASTLSGANVLTF
TGTGCCAGCACCCTCTCTGGGGCCAACGTCCTGACTTTC
>TRBV4-2|TRBJ2-7|.|TRBD2
CASSQVVSGGANYEQYF
TGTGCCAGCAGCCAAGTCGTCAGCGGGGGGGCCAACTACGAGCAGTACTTC
>TRBV11-2|TRBJ1-1|.|TRBD1
CASSFPGTAPMNTEAFF
TGTGCCAGCAGCTTTCCCGGGACAGCTCCGATGAACACTGAAGCTTTCTTT
>TRBV2|TRBJ2-4|.|TRBD2
CASRTGGFGLAKNIQYF
TGTGCCAGCAGGACGGGGGGGTTTGGACTAGCCAAAAACATTCAGTACTTC
>TRBV30|TRBJ1-3|.|TRBD1
CAWCWTGGNTIYF
TGTGCCTGGTGTTGGACAGGAGGAAACACCATATATTTT
>TRBV7-2|TRBJ2-3|.|TRBD2
CASSFLAGPSTDTQYF
TGTGCCAGCAGCTTTCTAGCGGGACCAAGCACAGATACGCAGTATTTT
>TRBV27|TRBJ1-6|.|.
CASSLDTANSPLHF
TGTGCCAGCAGTTTAGACACCGCTAATTCACCCCTCCACTTT
>TRBV14|TRBJ2-7|.|.
CASRETGKSYEQYF
TGTGCCAGCAGGGAAACAGGGAAATCCTACGAGCAGTACTTC
>TRBV5-6|TRBJ1-4|.|.
CASRGRFNEKLFF
TGTGCCAGCAGGGGCAGGTTTAATGAAAAACTGTTTTTT
>TRBV25-1|TRBJ1-5|.|.
CASSETTGSGQPQHF
TGTGCCAGCAGTGAAACAACAGGGTCGGGCCAGCCCCAGCATTTT
>TRBV3-1/TRBV3-2|TRBJ1-2|.|TRBD1
CASSQGPGGTSGYTF
TGTGCCAGCAGCCAAGGCCCAGGGGGGACATCGGGCTACACCTTC
>TRBV10-3|TRBJ2-1|once|TRBD2
CAIKTSGEDEQFF
TGTGCCATCAAAACTAGCGGGGAGGATGAGCAGTTCTTC
>TRBV12-3/TRBV12-4|TRBJ1-1|.|TRBD1
CASSRQRDSEAFF
TGTGCCAGCAGTCGACAGAGGGACAGTGAAGCTTTCTTT
>TRBV7-2|TRBJ2-1|.|TRBD2
CASSSTSGGGAYNEQFF
TGTGCCAGCAGCTCGACTAGCGGAGGGGGGGCCTACAATGAGCAGTTCTTC
>TRBV6-5|TRBJ2-3|.|.
CASCNGVSDTQYF
TGTGCCAGCTGCAACGGGGTTTCAGATACGCAGTATTTT
>TRBV12-3/TRBV12-4|TRBJ1-4|.|TRBD1
CASNTGTVEKLFF
TGTGCCAGCAACACAGGGACAGTTGAAAAACTGTTTTTT
>TRBV5-1|TRBJ2-7|.|TRBD1
CASRQDRGEQYF
TGCGCCAGCAGGCAGGACAGGGGCGAGCAGTACTTC
>TRBV9|TRBJ1-2|.|.
CASSVAESGTSYGYTF
TGTGCCAGCAGCGTAGCCGAATCCGGGACATCATATGGCTACACCTTC
>TRBV7-9|TRBJ2-5|.|TRBD2
CASTPGLAGALETQYF
TGTGCCAGCACCCCAGGCCTAGCGGGGGCGTTGGAGACCCAGTACTTC
>TRBV19|TRBJ1-4|.|TRBD1
CASSGTGATNEKLFF
TGTGCCAGTAGCGGGACAGGGGCAACTAATGAAAAACTGTTTTTT
>TRBV2|TRBJ2-5|few|.
CASRNLNIRSETQYF
TGTGCCAGCCGCAATTTGAACATCCGGAGCGAGACCCAGTACTTC
>TRBV19|TRBJ1-5|.|TRBD1
CASSSTGFNQPQHF
TGTGCCAGTAGCTCGACAGGGTTCAATCAGCCCCAGCATTTT
>TRBV19|TRBJ1-2|once|.
CASSLQSQGNNYGYTF
TGTGCCAGTAGTCTCCAATCCCAGGGGAATAACTATGGCTACACCTTC
>TRBV2|TRBJ2-7|.|.
CASYGTNEQYF
TGTGCCAGCTACGGGACAAACGAGCAGTACTTC
>TRBV15|TRBJ1-1|.|.
CATSRDAGFAEAFF
TGTGCCACCAGCAGAGACGCAGGGTTCGCTGAAGCTTTCTTT
>TRBV6-2/TRBV6-3|TRBJ1-1|.|TRBD1
CASSYSGTGNTEAFF
TGTGCCAGCAGTTACTCCGGGACAGGGAACACTGAAGCTTTCTTT